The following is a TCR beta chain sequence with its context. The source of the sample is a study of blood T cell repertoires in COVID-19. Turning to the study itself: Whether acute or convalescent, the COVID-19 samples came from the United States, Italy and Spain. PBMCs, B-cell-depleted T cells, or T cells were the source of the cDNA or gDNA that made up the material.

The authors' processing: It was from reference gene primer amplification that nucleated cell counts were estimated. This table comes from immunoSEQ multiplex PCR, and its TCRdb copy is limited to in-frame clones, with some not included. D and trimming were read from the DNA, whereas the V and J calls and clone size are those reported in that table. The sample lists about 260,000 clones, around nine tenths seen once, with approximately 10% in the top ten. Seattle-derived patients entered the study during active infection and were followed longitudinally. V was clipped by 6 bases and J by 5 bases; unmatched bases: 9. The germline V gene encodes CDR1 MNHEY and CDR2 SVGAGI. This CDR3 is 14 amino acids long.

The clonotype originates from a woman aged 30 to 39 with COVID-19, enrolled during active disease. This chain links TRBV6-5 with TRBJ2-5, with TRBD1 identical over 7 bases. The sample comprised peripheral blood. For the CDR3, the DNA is TGTGCCAGCAGGGACAGGATGTCAATGGAGACCCAGTACTTC. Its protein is CASRDRMSMETQYF.